This TCR beta chain originates from a study of identical twins. Germline V CDR1 and CDR2: MGHRA, YSYEKL. The CDR3 sequence is 16 residues long. The junction had 6 bases not matched to a gene; V was cut back by 1 base and J by 4 bases. TCRdb re-called the 5' RACE reads with MiXCR, one entry per CDR3 protein. The sample records around 370,000 distinct CDR3 sequences, approximately 10% being singletons. General study results and limits: Excess twin sharing in beta out-of-frame sequences was weaker. Among monozygotic twins, out-of-frame TCR alpha sharing exceeded what models predicted. An excess of low generation probability was shown by twin-shared out-of-frame alpha sequences. Fewer insertions characterized abundant cord blood beta clonotypes, whereas memory repertoires showed none.

Concerning this clonotype itself: What it binds is not known.

This chain connects TRBV4-1 to TRBJ1-2; 10 positions match TRBD1. The sample consisted of naive T cells sorted from blood. The source is a woman aged 45-65 years in good health. The CDR3 sequence: CASSQVPGQGFYGYTF. CDR3 nucleotide sequence: TGCGCCAGCAGCCAAGTCCCGGGACAGGGGTTCTATGGCTACACCTTC.